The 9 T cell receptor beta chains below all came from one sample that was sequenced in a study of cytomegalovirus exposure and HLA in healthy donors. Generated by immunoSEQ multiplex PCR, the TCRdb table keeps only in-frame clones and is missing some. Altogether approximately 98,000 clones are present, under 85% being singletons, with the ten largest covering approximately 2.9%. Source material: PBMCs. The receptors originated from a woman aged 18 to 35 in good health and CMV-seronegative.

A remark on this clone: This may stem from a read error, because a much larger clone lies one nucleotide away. The CDR3 DNA is TGTGCCAGCAGTACAGGGTACTATGGCTACACCTTC. This sequence encodes CASSTGYYGYTF. The chain combines TRBV7-2 with TRBJ1-2, with D perhaps matching TRBD1 (6 bases). The germline gives CDR1 SGHTA, CDR2 FQGNSA. V dropped 6 bases and J dropped 3 bases, with 8 bases sitting between them. This CDR3 is built from 12 residues.

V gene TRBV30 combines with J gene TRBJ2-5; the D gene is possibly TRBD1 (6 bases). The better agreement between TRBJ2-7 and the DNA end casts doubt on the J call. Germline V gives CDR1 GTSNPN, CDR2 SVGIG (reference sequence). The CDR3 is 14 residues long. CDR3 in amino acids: CAWSFGGSGYEQYF. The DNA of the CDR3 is TGTGCCTGGAGCTTTGGGGGCTCGGGGTACGAGCAGTACTTC.

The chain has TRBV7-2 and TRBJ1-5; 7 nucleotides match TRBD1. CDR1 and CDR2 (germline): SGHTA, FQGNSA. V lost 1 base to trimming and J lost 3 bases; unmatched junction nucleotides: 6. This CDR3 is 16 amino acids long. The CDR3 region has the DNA TGTGCCAGCAGCTTAGGGGACAGCTTAAACAATCAGCCCCAGCATTTT. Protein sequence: CASSLGDSLNNQPQHF. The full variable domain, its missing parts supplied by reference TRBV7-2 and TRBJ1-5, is GAGVSQSPSNKVTEKGKDVELRCDPISGHTALYWYRQSLGQGLEFLIYFQGNSAPDKSGLPSDRFSAERTGGSVSTLTIQRTQQEDSAVYLCASSLGDSLNNQPQHFGDGTRLSIL.

The CDR3 protein is CASSEALAGGLYEQYF. DNA for the CDR3: TGTGCCAGCAGTGAAGCGCTAGCGGGGGGCCTATACGAGCAGTACTTC. The rearrangement links TRBV2 to TRBJ2-7; 11 nucleotides line up with TRBD2. The germline V gene has CDR1 SNHLY and CDR2 FYNNEI. V shed 0 bases, J shed 4 bases, and the junction held 5 bases outside the gene matches. The CDR3 contains 16 residues. Variable domain in full (rest from reference TRBV2 and TRBJ2-7): EPEVTQTPSHQVTQMGQEVILRCVPISNHLYFYWYRQILGQKVEFLVSFYNNEISEKSEIFDDQFSVERPDGSNFTLKIRSTKLEDSAMYFCASSEALAGGLYEQYFGPGTRLTVT.

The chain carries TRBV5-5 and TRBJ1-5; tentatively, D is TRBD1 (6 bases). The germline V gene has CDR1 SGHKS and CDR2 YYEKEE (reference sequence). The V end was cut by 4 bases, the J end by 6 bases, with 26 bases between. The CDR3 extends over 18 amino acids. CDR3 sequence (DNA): TGTGCCAGCAGCGTTGGGTTGGTATTAGGGGGTCGGGGTCAGCCCCAGCATTTT. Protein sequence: CASSVGLVLGGRGQPQHF.

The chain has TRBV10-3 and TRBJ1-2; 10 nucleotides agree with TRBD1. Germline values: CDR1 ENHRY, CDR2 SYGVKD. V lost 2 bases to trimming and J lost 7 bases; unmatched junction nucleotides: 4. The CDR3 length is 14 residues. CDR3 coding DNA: TGTGCCATCAGTGAGGGACAGGGGGTCTCTGGCTACACCTTC. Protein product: CAISEGQGVSGYTF.

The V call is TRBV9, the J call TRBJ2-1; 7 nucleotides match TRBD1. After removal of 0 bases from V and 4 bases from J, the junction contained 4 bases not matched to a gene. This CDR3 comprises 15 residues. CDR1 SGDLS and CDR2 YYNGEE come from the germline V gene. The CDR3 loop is CASSVGDSLYNEQFF. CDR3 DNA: TGTGCCAGCAGCGTAGGGGACAGCCTTTACAATGAGCAGTTCTTC.

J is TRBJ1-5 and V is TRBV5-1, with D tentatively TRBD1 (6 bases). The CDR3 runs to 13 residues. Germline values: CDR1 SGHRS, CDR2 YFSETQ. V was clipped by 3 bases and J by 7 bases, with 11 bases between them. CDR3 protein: CASSSGQNQPQHF. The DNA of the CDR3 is TGCGCCAGCAGCTCAGGACAGAACCAGCCCCAGCATTTT.

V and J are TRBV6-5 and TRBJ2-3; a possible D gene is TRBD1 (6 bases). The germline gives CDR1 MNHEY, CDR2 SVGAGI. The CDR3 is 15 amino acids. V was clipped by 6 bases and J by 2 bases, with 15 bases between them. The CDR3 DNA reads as TGTGCCAGCAGACGTGGACAGCTCGACACAGATACGCAGTATTTT. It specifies CASRRGQLDTDTQYF.